This TCR beta chain was identified in a study of Ad26.COV2.S vaccination and SARS-CoV-2 variants. Study-wide background: Administration of Ad26.COV2.S was intramuscular, either once or twice 56 days apart. Findings and caveats of the study: Spike-specific TCR breadth ran higher among vaccine recipients than placebo recipients. Analytic work on TCR breadth and depth might have understated the full extent of total T cell responses.

Concerning this clone itself: Its antigen remains unidentified.

CDR3 length: 15 amino acids. The J segment lost 7 bases and the V segment lost 3 bases, leaving 9 bases of the junction unmatched. CDR1 and CDR2 (germline): MNHNS, SASEGT. The sample's treatment: around 19 received Ad26.COV2.S at low or high dose, single or two shots; several received placebo; per-sample allocation not given. Day 63 after the first injection of vaccine or placebo was the sampling time. TCRdb keeps only in-frame clones here, not all; method: immunoSEQ multiplex PCR. Altogether hundreds of thousands of clones are present, 89% being singletons, with the ten largest covering nearly 1.5%.

The clonotype originates from a person between 18 and 60 years old who received the Ad26.COV2.S COVID-19 vaccine or a placebo. The specimen was peripheral blood, collected in a trial of Ad26.COV2.S vaccine versus placebo. The chain couples TRBV6-1 to TRBJ2-7; TRBD2 matches at 10 bases. DNA of the CDR3: TGTGCCAGCAGTGATCTTCTAGCGGGAGCTGGGGAGCAGTACTTC. It specifies CASSDLLAGAGEQYF.